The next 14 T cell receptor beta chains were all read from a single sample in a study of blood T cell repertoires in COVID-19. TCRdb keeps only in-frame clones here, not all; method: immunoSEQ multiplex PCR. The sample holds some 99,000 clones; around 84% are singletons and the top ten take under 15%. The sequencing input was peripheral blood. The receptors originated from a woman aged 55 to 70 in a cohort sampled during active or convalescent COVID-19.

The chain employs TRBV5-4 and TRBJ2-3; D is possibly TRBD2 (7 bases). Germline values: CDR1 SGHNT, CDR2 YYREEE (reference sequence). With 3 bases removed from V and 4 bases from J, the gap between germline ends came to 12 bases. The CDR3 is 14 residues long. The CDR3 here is CASSWEGGSDTQYF. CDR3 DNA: TGTGCCAGCAGCTGGGAGGGGGGGTCAGATACGCAGTATTTT.

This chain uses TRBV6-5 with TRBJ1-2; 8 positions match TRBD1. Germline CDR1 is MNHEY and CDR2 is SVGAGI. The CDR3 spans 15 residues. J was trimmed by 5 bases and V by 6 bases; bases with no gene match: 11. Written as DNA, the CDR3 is TGTGCCAGCAGGGACGGGGACAGGACCTTTTATGGCTACACCTTC. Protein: CASRDGDRTFYGYTF.

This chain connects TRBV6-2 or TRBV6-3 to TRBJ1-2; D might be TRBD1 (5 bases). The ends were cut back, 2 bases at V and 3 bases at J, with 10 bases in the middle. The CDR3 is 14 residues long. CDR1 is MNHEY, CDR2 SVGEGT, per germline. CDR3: CASSYPRGDYGYTF. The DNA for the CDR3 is TGTGCCAGCAGTTACCCCCGGGGGGACTATGGCTACACCTTC.

CDR3 sequence: CASSQHLPAGVRSYNEQFF. CDR3 DNA sequence: TGTGCCAGCAGCCAACATCTTCCAGCGGGAGTAAGGTCCTACAATGAGCAGTTCTTC. V is TRBV3-1 (or the pseudogene TRBV3-2) and J is TRBJ2-1, with 8 nucleotides matching TRBD2. CDR1 and CDR2 from the germline V gene are LGHDT and YNNKEL (reference sequence). The CDR3 covers 19 residues. The J segment lost 1 base and the V segment lost 2 bases, leaving 13 bases of the junction unmatched.

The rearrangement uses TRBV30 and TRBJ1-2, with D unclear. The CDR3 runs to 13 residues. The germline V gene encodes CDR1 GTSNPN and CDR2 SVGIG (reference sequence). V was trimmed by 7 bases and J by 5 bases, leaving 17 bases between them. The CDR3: CASRRRVEYGYTF. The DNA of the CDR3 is TGTGCCTCCCGCCGGCGGGTCGAGTATGGCTACACCTTC. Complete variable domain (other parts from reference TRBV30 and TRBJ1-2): SQTIHQWPATLVQPVGSPLSLECTVEGTSNPNLYWYRQAAGRGLQLLFYSVGIGQISSEVPQNLSASRPQDRQFILSSKKLLLSDSGFYLCASRRRVEYGYTFGSGTRLTVV.

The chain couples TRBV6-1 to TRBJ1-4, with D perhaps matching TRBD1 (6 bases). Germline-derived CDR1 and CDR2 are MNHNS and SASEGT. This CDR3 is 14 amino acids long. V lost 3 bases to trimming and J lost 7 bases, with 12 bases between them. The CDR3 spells CASSEAGVSEKLFF. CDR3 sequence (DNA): TGTGCCAGCAGTGAGGCAGGGGTTAGTGAAAAACTGTTTTTT.

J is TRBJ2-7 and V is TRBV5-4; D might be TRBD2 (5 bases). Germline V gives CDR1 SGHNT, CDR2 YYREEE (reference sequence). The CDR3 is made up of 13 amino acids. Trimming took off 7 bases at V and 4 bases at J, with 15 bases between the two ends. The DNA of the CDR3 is TGTGCCAGCCATAGGTGGGAGAGTTACGAGCAGTACTTC. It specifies CASHRWESYEQYF.

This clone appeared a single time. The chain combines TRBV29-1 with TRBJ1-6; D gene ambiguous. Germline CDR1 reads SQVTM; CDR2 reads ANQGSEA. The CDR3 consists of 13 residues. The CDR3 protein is CGSRRSYNSPLHF. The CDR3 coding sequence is TGCGGTTCCAGGCGCTCCTATAATTCACCCCTCCACTTT.

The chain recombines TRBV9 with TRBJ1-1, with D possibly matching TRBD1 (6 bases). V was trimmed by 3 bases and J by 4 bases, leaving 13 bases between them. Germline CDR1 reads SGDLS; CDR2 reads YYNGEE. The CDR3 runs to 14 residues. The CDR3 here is CASSARQAGTEAFF. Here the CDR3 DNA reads TGTGCCAGCAGCGCCCGACAGGCGGGCACTGAAGCTTTCTTT.

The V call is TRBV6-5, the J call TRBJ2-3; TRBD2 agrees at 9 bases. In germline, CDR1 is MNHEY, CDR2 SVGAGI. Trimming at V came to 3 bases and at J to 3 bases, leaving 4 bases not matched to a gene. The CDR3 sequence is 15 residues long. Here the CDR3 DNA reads TGTGCCAGCAGTTATCTTGCGGGGGGGACAGATACGCAGTATTTT. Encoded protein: CASSYLAGGTDTQYF.

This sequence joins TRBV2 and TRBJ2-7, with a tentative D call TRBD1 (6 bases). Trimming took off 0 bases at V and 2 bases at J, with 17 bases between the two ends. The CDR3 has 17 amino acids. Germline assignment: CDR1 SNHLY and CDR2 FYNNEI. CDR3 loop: CASSEAWSSQGPYEQYF. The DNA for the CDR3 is TGTGCCAGCAGTGAAGCTTGGAGCTCACAGGGACCCTACGAGCAGTACTTC.

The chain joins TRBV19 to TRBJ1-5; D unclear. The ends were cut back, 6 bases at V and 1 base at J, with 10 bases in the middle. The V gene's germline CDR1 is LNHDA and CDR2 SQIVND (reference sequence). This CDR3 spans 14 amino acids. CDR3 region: CASRHNRSNQPQHF. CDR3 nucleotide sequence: TGTGCCAGTAGGCATAATCGGAGCAATCAGCCCCAGCATTTT. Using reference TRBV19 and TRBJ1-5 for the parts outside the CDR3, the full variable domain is DGGITQSPKYLFRKEGQNVTLSCEQNLNHDAMYWYRQDPGQGLRLIYYSQIVNDFQKGDIAEGYSVSREKKESFPLTVTSAQKNPTAFYLCASRHNRSNQPQHFGDGTRLSIL.

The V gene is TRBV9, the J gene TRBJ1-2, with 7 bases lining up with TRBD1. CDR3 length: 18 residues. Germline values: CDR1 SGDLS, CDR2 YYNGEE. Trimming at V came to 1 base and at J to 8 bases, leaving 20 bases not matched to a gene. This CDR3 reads CASSVSTGRSTLKGGYTF. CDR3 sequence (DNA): TGTGCCAGCAGCGTATCGACAGGGAGGTCCACCTTAAAAGGAGGCTACACCTTC.

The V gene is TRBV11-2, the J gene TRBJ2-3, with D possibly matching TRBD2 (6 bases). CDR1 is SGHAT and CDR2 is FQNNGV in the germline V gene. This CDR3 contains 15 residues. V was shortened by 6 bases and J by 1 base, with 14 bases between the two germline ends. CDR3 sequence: CASSLTGTRTDTQYF. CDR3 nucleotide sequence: TGTGCCAGCAGTCTCACCGGGACTCGCACAGATACGCAGTATTTT.